This record covers a single T cell receptor (beta chain). This sample is part of a study of blood T cell repertoires in COVID-19. Study background: Acute and convalescent COVID-19 specimens originated in the United States, Italy and Spain. PBMCs, B-cell-depleted T cells, or T cells provided the cDNA or gDNA that made up the material.

TCRdb keeps only in-frame clones here, not all; method: immunoSEQ multiplex PCR. Of fewer than 300,000 clones in the sample, 81% were seen once. This CDR3 is built from 15 residues. CDR1 and CDR2 (germline): MNHEY, SVGAGI. Unmatched junction bases numbered 3, after V lost 4 bases and J lost 0 bases. The clonotype originates from a woman aged 55-69 years with active or convalescent COVID-19. Sequencing used peripheral blood. The chain carries TRBV6-5 and TRBJ2-5; 9 bases line up with TRBD2. The CDR3: CASSSLAGDQETQYF. Written as DNA, the CDR3 is TGTGCCAGCAGTTCATTAGCGGGGGACCAAGAGACCCAGTACTTC.